The text below deals with one TCR beta chain. This clonotype was seen a few times. This clone's antigen is unknown. Base-call qualities are not available, and no considerably larger clone is one nucleotide away. The germline V gene (reference sequence) sets CDR1 to DFQATT and CDR2 to SNEGSKA. The CDR3 contains 12 residues, cysteine and phenylalanine counted. Only the CDR3 DNA is retained, 36 bases long and in frame from the first base. The label giving this sample's time point can be read as: newly diagnosed GD, antithyroid drugs for less than 3 months. For both TCR sequencing and RNA sequencing, RNA was extracted from PBMCs using TRIzol. Graves' disease was diagnosed according to American Thyroid Association guidelines. Patients were recruited from an endocrinology department in Xi'an, China. Each patient gave roughly 8.4 milliliters of peripheral blood, collected in an EDTA anticoagulant tube. PBMCs were isolated by Ficoll Paque Plus density gradient separation without further T cell sorting. RNA quality was checked with an Agilent 2100 Bioanalyzer and agarose gel, and concentration with a NanoDrop 2000.

The sample originates from a study of regulatory T cells in long-lasting Graves disease (dated by TCRdb to the early 2020s). With respect to the entire study: In the newly diagnosed Graves' disease group, patients had been taking antithyroid drugs for less than 3 months. Peripheral blood TCR sequencing and RNA sequencing compared persistent Graves' disease patients with newly diagnosed Graves' disease patients. The study took place in China and was registered as a clinical trial. A total of roughly 35 samples were covered by TCR sequencing, comprising some 13 persistent and approximately 20 newly diagnosed Graves' disease patients.

The full study reports these points: TRBV28, TRBJ1-2 and TRBJ2-5 were preferentially used in persistent disease, while TRBV20-1 and TRBJ2-1 were favored in newly diagnosed disease. Patients with persistent disease shared more public clonotypes (fewer than 3,000) than newly diagnosed patients did (approximately 1,000). Sequencing and analysis were limited to the TCR beta chain. Lower TCR Shannon entropy and fewer highly expanded clones were observed in persistent Graves' disease patients than in newly diagnosed patients, which suggested clonal expansion. Because the primary lesion, thyroid tissue, could not be accessed, the study looked at peripheral blood alone. The small sample size was acknowledged by the authors as a limitation that may reduce accuracy.

The library was prepared using multiplex PCR. The run used an Illumina HiSeq 4000. iRepertoire HTBI primers and Arm-PCR amplification of CDR3 regions were used to construct TCR beta libraries. Gel purification was performed on PCR products prior to sequencing. The paper's processing steps were these. A total of 60 to 80 TRBV and approximately 15 TRBJ segments were identified across samples and were used for gene usage analysis of CDR3 amino acid clonotypes. Filtered high-quality paired reads were merged into contigs using COPE and FqMerger. BLAST was used to align contigs to IMGT TRBV, TRBD and TRBJ reference genes, and CDR3 was defined according to IMGT. Any clonotype with a frequency above 0.1% was counted as a highly expanded clone. Shannon entropy was used to measure repertoire diversity, and the Gini coefficient was used to measure V-J evenness. A clonotype was considered public if more than one individual shared it. TCRdb applied fastp at Q25 and MiXCR to the public reads, then kept only in-frame beta chains. Identical CDR3 protein sequences are pooled into one entry, listed with their most common genes and DNA. TCRdb, rather than the study authors, made the V and J calls. This sample has 400,000 to 550,000 distinct CDR3 sequences in its table, and 16% of those were observed once. The ten largest clones represent around 10% of the sample.

The same data also contributed to another study, on T cells in Graves' hyperthyroidism and ophthalmopathy. The second paper states: Stable Graves' hyperthyroidism was defined as the absence of progression to ophthalmopathy over 18 months of follow-up. Hyperthyroidism patients were newly diagnosed, had a disease duration of under 2 months, and were aged 18 to 65 years. Patients with uncontrolled infections, other autoimmune diseases, pregnancy or lactation were excluded. Diagnoses were based on clinical symptoms, serum thyroxine and TRAb, thyroid ultrasound and orbital computed tomography. The TCR CDR3 was subjected to a first round of RT-PCR using the HTBI primer set and the Qiagen OneStep RT-PCR kit. Most expanded thyroid clonotypes (frequency above 0.001) were also detected in blood, a finding suggesting that blood repertoires may reflect thyroid immune responses. In cross-validation, a model built on a 13 V-J signature told ophthalmopathy apart from stable hyperthyroidism with 85% to 90% sensitivity and roughly 81% specificity, and in testing the same model reached 80%/75%. In validation, the model predicted progression to ophthalmopathy a median of around six months before onset, with about 64% sensitivity and nearly 75% specificity. To identify TCR V-J signatures that set the groups apart, the researchers used a discovery cohort of 100 patients, made up of roughly 45 with Graves' ophthalmopathy and some 58 with stable Graves' hyperthyroidism. Prospective prediction of ophthalmopathy was tested in an independent validation cohort consisting of fewer than 20 hyperthyroidism patients and more than 15 patients who later progressed to ophthalmopathy. For training and testing, the roughly 93 patients in the discovery cohort were randomly divided in a 7:3 ratio. In addition, the study compared T-cell repertoires in thyroid tissue and in blood from roughly six Graves' hyperthyroidism patients. Once sampling was done, hyperthyroidism patients were given methimazole at a starting dose of 30 mg daily, whereas ophthalmopathy patients were given high-dose intravenous methylprednisolone. Libraries were constructed in a second round of multiplex PCR, after which size selection and purification were performed. Paired-end sequencing of the libraries was performed with 100 bp reads on an Illumina HiSeq2000. SOAPnuke was used to process the raw data, throwing out any read that contained adapters or uncalled bases, had a mean Phred below 15, or lacked an exact constant-primer or identifier match. COPE v1.2.5 was used to merge the high-quality paired reads, and each unique nucleotide sequence was defined as a clonotype. Clonotypes were aligned to IMGT TRBV, TRBD and TRBJ reference segments using MiTCR v1.1. The analysis included only V-J combinations with a frequency above 0.0001, which together covered 99.2% of the repertoires. A TCS score was defined as the ratio of F50 (clonal expansion) to E x V (chaos), with BLOSUM62-based TCRdist applied between CDR3 peptides within each V-J. Welch's t-statistics and random forest reduced 514 V-J features to about 12, which were used in a naive Bayes classifier (R e1071). No statistical method was used to fix the sample size in advance, and group allocation was not hidden from the investigators. According to the paper, TCR Vbeta CDR3 sequencing was carried out on 135 peripheral blood samples, which came from more than 40 ophthalmopathy, roughly 75 hyperthyroidism and approximately 17 progressor patients.

The chain employs TRBV20-1 and TRBJ1-2; TRBD1 might be the D gene, on 5 matching bases. The receptor was isolated from a woman aged 25 to 39 with Graves disease. Donor details come from another sample of the same person, matched by shared clones. The sequencing here drew on peripheral blood mononuclear cells (PBMCs), taken at new diagnosis, from a patient treated with antithyroid drugs. CDR3 protein: CTGRGRNYGYTF. The nucleotides are TGCACCGGTAGGGGCCGGAACTATGGCTACACCTTC.